The rows below give T cell receptor beta chains drawn from one sample of a study of cytomegalovirus exposure and HLA in healthy donors. The table came from immunoSEQ multiplex PCR; TCRdb's copy has only in-frame clones and leaves some out. Of under 150,000 clones in the sample, just under 85% were seen once. The specimen sequenced was PBMCs. The receptors were gathered from a woman aged 25-40 years in good health and CMV-seronegative. Each CDR3 is given with its conserved first and last residue. Clone sizes are given selectively: once, few, many, or a class where the clone is expanded.

CASSPTRSYNEQFF | . | TRBV18
CASSPQTDYGYTF | . | TRBV7-9
CASNSFGDYGYTF | . | TRBV5-4
CASRLAGEKQFF | few | TRBV4-2
CASSPGGLDTQYF | . | TRBV4-1
CASSLDIGAGYTF | few | TRBV7-9
CASNGQTNYGYTF | . | TRBV5-6
CASSSRGGVETQYF | . | TRBV5-1
CASSVEGTEAFF | . | TRBV6-1
CASSQMTGFWGYTF | . | TRBV4-1
CAISVGGASGNTIYF | . | TRBV10-3
CASSPGGITEAFF | . | TRBV5-1
CASSQGQRSNEKLFF | once | TRBV4-3
CASSQQGTGATEAFF | . | TRBV4-2
CASSSRGHSNTEAFF | . | TRBV7-8
CASSPGTSEGELFF | . | TRBV5-1
CAISERALDRGGEAFF | . | TRBV10-3
CASSLSPGTGKAYEQYF | . | TRBV27
CASSPPQGHNEQFF | once | TRBV5-5
CASSSLLQGANGYTF | few | TRBV5-1
CASSTGQGGEKLFF | . | TRBV6-5
CASSPPGYYTF | few | TRBV7-9
CASTDLAGNLGTDTQYF | . | TRBV19
CASNLLSGNTIYF | . | TRBV5-6
CASSWGAGGQDTQYF | . | TRBV11-2
CASRLDRGSYNEQFF | once | TRBV5-4
CASSLGGRATGELFF | once | TRBV7-8
CASSSLGRGTYNEQFF | . | TRBV6-5
CASSPTGTGGGRTEAFF | . | TRBV5-1
CASSYWFDLGGLNYGYTF | . | TRBV5-6
CASSLVPGLYNEQFF | . | TRBV7-3
CASSLGDRGYYGYTF | . | TRBV5-5
CASKPDRRSTDTQYF | . | TRBV6-1
CASSLPGRYGYTF | . | TRBV5-6
CASSFGYTDQYF | . | TRBV7-9
CASSITGVATEAFF | . | TRBV5-6
CASRRAPVQGASGNTIYF | . | TRBV5-1
CASSAGDRVWLETQYF | . | TRBV2
CASRYPGTVYGYTF | . | TRBV6-5
CASSLGQGFGYTF | . | TRBV19
CASSIGGRARNQPQHF | . | TRBV19
CAISESNRVVDGYTF | . | TRBV10-3
CASSRDSAVGTQYF | . | TRBV6-5
CASTHKTGANTEAFF | . | TRBV2
CASKWGTGGFGYTF | . | TRBV19
CASSQLTGRSGANVLTF | . | TRBV5-4
CASSYSVGGGQPQHF | . | TRBV6-5
CASSPDRGNSPLHF | . | TRBV18
CASSLVRDFETEAFF | . | TRBV5-6
CATQGDPTNEKLFF | . | TRBV10-3
CASSLRWENTDTQYF | . | TRBV7-2
CASSEQPGQIYEQYF | . | TRBV6-4
CASSSRDSSYEQYF | . | TRBV5-1
CASSFGQVTGELFF | . | TRBV7-6
CASSYSTGQETYEQYF | . | TRBV6-5
CASSTSGTNYEQYF | . | TRBV27
CASSPVSYTGELFF | . | TRBV27
CASSVERGNYPGELFF | . | TRBV9
CASSELQGIRSEQYF | once | TRBV2